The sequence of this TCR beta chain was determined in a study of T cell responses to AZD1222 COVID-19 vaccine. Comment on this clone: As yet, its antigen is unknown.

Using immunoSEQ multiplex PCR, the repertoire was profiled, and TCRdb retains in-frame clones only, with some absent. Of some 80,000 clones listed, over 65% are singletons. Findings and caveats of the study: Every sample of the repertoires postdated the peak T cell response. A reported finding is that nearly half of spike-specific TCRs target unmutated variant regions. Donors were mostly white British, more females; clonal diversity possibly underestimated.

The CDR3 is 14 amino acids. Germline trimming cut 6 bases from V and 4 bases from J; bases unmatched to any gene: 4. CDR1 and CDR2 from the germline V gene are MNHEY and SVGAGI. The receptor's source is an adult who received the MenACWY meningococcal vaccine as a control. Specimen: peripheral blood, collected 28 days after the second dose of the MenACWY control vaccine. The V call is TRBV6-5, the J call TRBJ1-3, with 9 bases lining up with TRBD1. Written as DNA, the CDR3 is TGTGCCAGCAGCAGGACAGGGGACGGAAACACCATATATTTT. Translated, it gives CASSRTGDGNTIYF.